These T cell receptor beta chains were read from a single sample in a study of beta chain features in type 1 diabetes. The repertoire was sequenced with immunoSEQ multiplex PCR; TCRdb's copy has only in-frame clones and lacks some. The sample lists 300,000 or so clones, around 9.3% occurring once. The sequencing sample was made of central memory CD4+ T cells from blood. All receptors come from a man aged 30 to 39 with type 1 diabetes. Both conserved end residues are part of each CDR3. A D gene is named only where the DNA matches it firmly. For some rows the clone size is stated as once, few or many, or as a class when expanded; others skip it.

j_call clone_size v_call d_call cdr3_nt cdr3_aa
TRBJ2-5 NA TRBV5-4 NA TGTGCCAGCAGCTTCGGTGGAGCAAGCGGCCAAGAGACCCAGTACTTC CASSFGGASGQETQYF
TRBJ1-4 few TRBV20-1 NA TGCAGTGCCGCAAAGAATGAAAAACTGTTTTTT CSAAKNEKLFF
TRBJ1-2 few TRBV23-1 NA TGCGCCAGCAGTCAATCCGCCAGAATCAGCCGCTATGGCTACACCTTC CASSQSARISRYGYTF
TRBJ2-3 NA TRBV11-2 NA TGTGCCAGCAGCCATTTCACAGATACGCAGTATTTT CASSHFTDTQYF
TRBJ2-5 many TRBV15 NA TGTGCCACCAGCAGAGATCCCGGACAGTCGGAGACCCAGTACTTC CATSRDPGQSETQYF
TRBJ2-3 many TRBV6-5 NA TGTGCCAGCAGTTACTCCGGGGGCCCCACAGATACGCAGTATTTT CASSYSGGPTDTQYF
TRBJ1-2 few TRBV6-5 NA TGTGCCAGCGGGAAGAAGCCCGGCTACACCTTC CASGKKPGYTF
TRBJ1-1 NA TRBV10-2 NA TGCGCCAGCACCTTGACGGGGAACACTGAAGCTTTCTTT CASTLTGNTEAFF
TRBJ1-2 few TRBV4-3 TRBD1 TGCGCCAGCAGCCAAGATCGGTACAGGGGTGACTACACCTTC CASSQDRYRGDYTF
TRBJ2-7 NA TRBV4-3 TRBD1 TGCGCCAGCAGCCCGGGGACAGGGGGCATATACGAGCAGTACTTC CASSPGTGGIYEQYF
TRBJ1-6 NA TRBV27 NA TGTGCCAGCAGTGTGGGACGGAACAATAATTCACCCCTCCACTTT CASSVGRNNNSPLHF
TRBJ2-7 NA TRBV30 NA TGTGCCTGGAGTGCTACCGGAGCCGAGCAGTACTTC CAWSATGAEQYF
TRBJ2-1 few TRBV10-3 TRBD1 TGTGCCATCGCCGGACAGGGTAACTACAATGAGCAGTTCTTC CAIAGQGNYNEQFF